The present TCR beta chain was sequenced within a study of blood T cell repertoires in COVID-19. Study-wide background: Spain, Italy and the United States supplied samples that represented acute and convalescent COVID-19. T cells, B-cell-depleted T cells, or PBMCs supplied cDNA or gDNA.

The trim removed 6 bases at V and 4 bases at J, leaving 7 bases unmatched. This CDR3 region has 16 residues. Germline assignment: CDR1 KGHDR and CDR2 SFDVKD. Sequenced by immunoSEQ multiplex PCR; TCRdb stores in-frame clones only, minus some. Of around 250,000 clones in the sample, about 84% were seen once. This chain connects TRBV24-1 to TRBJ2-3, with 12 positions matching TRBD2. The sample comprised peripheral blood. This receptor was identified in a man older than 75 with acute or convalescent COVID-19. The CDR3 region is CATSPLSSGGADTQYF. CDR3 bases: TGTGCCACCAGTCCCCTTTCTAGCGGGGGGGCAGATACGCAGTATTTT.